A selection of T cell receptor beta chains follows, all from one sample in a study of T cells in Graves' hyperthyroidism and ophthalmopathy. TCRdb ran MiXCR on the multiplex PCR reads and lists one entry per CDR3 protein. The table records about 620,000 distinct CDR3 sequences, about a sixth of them present only once. The specimen sequenced was blood. These receptors were collected from a woman in her 30s with Graves' hyperthyroidism. CDR3s include the opening cysteine and the closing phenylalanine or tryptophan. The order of the fields is V gene, J gene, D gene, clone size, CDR3 protein, CDR3 DNA. A D gene is named only where the DNA matches it firmly. Some rows mark clone size as missing; the rest say once, few, many or name a class of expanded clone.

V gene: TRBV12-3/TRBV12-4
J gene: TRBJ1-3
D gene: -
clone size: few
CDR3 protein: CASSPRFTGNTIYF
CDR3 DNA: TGTGCCAGCAGCCCCCGATTTACTGGAAACACCATATATTTT

V gene: TRBV15
J gene: TRBJ2-1
D gene: -
clone size: many
CDR3 protein: CATSRGGTENEQFF
CDR3 DNA: TGTGCCACCAGCAGAGGAGGGACGGAGAATGAGCAGTTCTTC

V gene: TRBV7-2
J gene: TRBJ2-3
D gene: -
clone size: many
CDR3 protein: CASSFGGETDTQYF
CDR3 DNA: TGTGCCAGCAGCTTCGGTGGAGAAACAGATACGCAGTATTTT

V gene: TRBV5-4
J gene: TRBJ2-1
D gene: TRBD2
clone size: -
CDR3 protein: CAGSLAGLASYEQFF
CDR3 DNA: TGTGCCGGCAGCTTAGCAGGACTAGCCTCCTATGAGCAGTTCTTC

V gene: TRBV5-1
J gene: TRBJ2-1
D gene: -
clone size: many
CDR3 protein: CASSFVRIDNEQFF
CDR3 DNA: TGCGCCAGCAGCTTCGTACGCATCGACAATGAGCAGTTCTTC

V gene: TRBV30
J gene: TRBJ2-2
D gene: TRBD2
clone size: once
CDR3 protein: CACIGLAGGPGTGELFF
CDR3 DNA: TGTGCCTGCATTGGACTAGCGGGAGGGCCGGGTACCGGGGAGCTGTTTTTT

V gene: TRBV12-3/TRBV12-4
J gene: TRBJ2-3
D gene: -
clone size: few
CDR3 protein: CASPPPYLAPDTQYF
CDR3 DNA: TGTGCCAGCCCCCCCCCCTATCTGGCGCCAGATACGCAGTATTTT

V gene: TRBV7-2
J gene: TRBJ1-4
D gene: -
clone size: many
CDR3 protein: CASSFGRNEKLFF
CDR3 DNA: TGTGCCAGCAGCTTTGGACGCAATGAAAAACTGTTTTTT

V gene: TRBV28
J gene: TRBJ1-1
D gene: -
clone size: many
CDR3 protein: CASSRWTQNTEAFF
CDR3 DNA: TGTGCCAGCAGTCGTTGGACTCAGAACACTGAAGCTTTCTTT

V gene: TRBV28
J gene: TRBJ2-7
D gene: -
clone size: many
CDR3 protein: CASSQFGGAWDYEQYF
CDR3 DNA: TGTGCCAGCAGTCAATTCGGCGGGGCGTGGGATTACGAGCAGTACTTC

V gene: TRBV19
J gene: TRBJ2-3
D gene: TRBD2
clone size: -
CDR3 protein: CASSPPPGLAGSTDTQYF
CDR3 DNA: TGTGCCAGTAGTCCACCCCCGGGACTAGCGGGAAGCACAGATACGCAGTATTTT

V gene: TRBV5-1
J gene: TRBJ1-2
D gene: -
clone size: -
CDR3 protein: CASSLAGALGYTF
CDR3 DNA: TGTGCCAGCAGCTTGGCAGGGGCGCTCGGCTACACCTTC

V gene: TRBV19
J gene: TRBJ2-7
D gene: TRBD1
clone size: -
CDR3 protein: CASSSTGPSPYEQYF
CDR3 DNA: TGTGCCAGTAGTTCGACAGGGCCTTCGCCCTACGAGCAGTACTTC

V gene: TRBV12-3/TRBV12-4
J gene: TRBJ2-7
D gene: -
clone size: many
CDR3 protein: CASSFHEPPYEQYF
CDR3 DNA: TGTGCCAGCAGTTTCCACGAGCCCCCTTACGAGCAGTACTTC

V gene: TRBV9
J gene: TRBJ2-7
D gene: TRBD2
clone size: -
CDR3 protein: CASSVGSGSTYEQYF
CDR3 DNA: TGTGCCAGCAGCGTAGGTAGCGGGTCCACCTACGAGCAGTACTTC

V gene: TRBV28
J gene: TRBJ1-5
D gene: TRBD1
clone size: many
CDR3 protein: CASSYRGSNQPQHF
CDR3 DNA: TGTGCCAGCAGCTACAGGGGTAGCAATCAGCCCCAGCATTTT

V gene: TRBV7-9
J gene: TRBJ1-2
D gene: -
clone size: few
CDR3 protein: CASRRQNRGYTF
CDR3 DNA: TGTGCCAGCAGACGCCAGAACAGAGGCTACACCTTC

V gene: TRBV9
J gene: TRBJ2-7
D gene: TRBD1
clone size: -
CDR3 protein: CASSDGQDSYEQYF
CDR3 DNA: TGTGCCAGCAGCGACGGACAGGACTCCTACGAGCAGTACTTC

V gene: TRBV20-1
J gene: TRBJ2-7
D gene: TRBD2
clone size: many
CDR3 protein: CSASSGIIYEQYF
CDR3 DNA: TGCAGTGCGTCTAGCGGGATTATCTACGAGCAGTACTTC

V gene: TRBV7-8
J gene: TRBJ2-7
D gene: -
clone size: many
CDR3 protein: CASSLAGARAAYGQYF
CDR3 DNA: TGTGCCAGCAGCTTAGCCGGTGCGCGGGCGGCGTACGGGCAGTACTTC